A selection of T cell receptor beta chains follows, all from one sample in a study of cytomegalovirus exposure and HLA in healthy donors. TCRdb's table, derived via immunoSEQ multiplex PCR, lists solely in-frame clones and lacks some. This sample has around 130,000 clones, with approximately 8.7% found just once. Sequenced material: PBMCs. The receptors here all came from a man aged 35 to 55 in good health and CMV-seronegative. Both conserved end residues are part of each CDR3. A D gene is named only where the DNA matches it firmly. For some rows the clone size is stated as once, few or many, or as a class when expanded; others skip it.

D gene,J gene,V gene,clone size,CDR3 DNA,CDR3 protein
-,TRBJ1-6,TRBV27,few,TGTGCCAGAAGTTTACAGGGAAATTCACACCTCCACTTT,CARSLQGNSHLHF
-,TRBJ1-2,TRBV4-3,few,TGCGCCAGCAGCCAAGAATGGGGGGTGGACTATGGCTACACCTTC,CASSQEWGVDYGYTF
TRBD1,TRBJ2-7,TRBV15,-,TGTGCCACCCGACCGACAGGGGGGACCTACGAGCAGTACTTC,CATRPTGGTYEQYF
-,TRBJ1-4,TRBV12-2,-,TGTGCAAGTCGCTTTCGGGGATACGAAAAACTGTTTTTT,CASRFRGYEKLFF
TRBD2,TRBJ2-7,TRBV30,few,TGTGCCTGGAGAAGCGGGGCATCCTACGAGCAGTACTTC,CAWRSGASYEQYF
-,TRBJ2-7,TRBV9,few,TGTGCCAGCAGCGTAGCGGGGTTCTCCTACGAGCAGTACTTC,CASSVAGFSYEQYF
-,TRBJ2-1,TRBV7-7,few,TGTGCCAGCAGCCCAAGAGCCGGGATTACGGATGAGCAGTTCTTC,CASSPRAGITDEQFF
TRBD1,TRBJ2-1,TRBV6-1,-,TGTGCCAGCGAGCGATCCGGGACAGGGCACAATGAGCAGTTCTTC,CASERSGTGHNEQFF
TRBD1,TRBJ1-6,TRBV25-1,few,TGTGCCAGCAGTTTGGACAGGGGGAATTCACCCCTCCACTTT,CASSLDRGNSPLHF
TRBD2,TRBJ2-3,TRBV10-3,-,TGTGCCATCAGTGCCACCGGGACTAGCGGGGGGGCGTTAGATACGCAGTATTTT,CAISATGTSGGALDTQYF
-,TRBJ1-3,TRBV9,few,TGTGCCAGCAGCGCTGGACCTCAGGGGTCGAAAGGAAACACCATATATTTT,CASSAGPQGSKGNTIYF
-,TRBJ1-1,TRBV6-5,few,TGTGCCAGCAGGAGAGACGGGGATGAAGTTGAAGCTTTCTTT,CASRRDGDEVEAFF
-,TRBJ1-6,TRBV18,-,TGTGCCAGCTCACCACCGGGGGGCTCCTATAATTCACCCCTCCACTTT,CASSPPGGSYNSPLHF
-,TRBJ1-4,TRBV2,-,TGTGCCAGCAGTGAAAGGAGTGGGGGGGCTAATGAAAAACTGTTTTTT,CASSERSGGANEKLFF
-,TRBJ2-7,TRBV7-2,-,-,CASQWAGGSYEQYF
TRBD1,TRBJ1-1,TRBV19,-,TGTGCCAGTAGTATGTTCCGGGACAGGGGGCTTACGAACACTGAAGCTTTCTTT,CASSMFRDRGLTNTEAFF
TRBD1,TRBJ2-3,TRBV7-6,few,TGTGCCAGCAGCTTAGAGTGGGCAGGGGGAAATTTGGATACGCAGTATTTT,CASSLEWAGGNLDTQYF
-,TRBJ2-7,TRBV9,few,TGTGCCAGCAGCGTTGGGGACTTAATCTACGAGCAGTACTTC,CASSVGDLIYEQYF
-,TRBJ1-4,TRBV10-3,-,TGTGCCATCAGCGAATCGGGGGCAACTAATGAAAAACTGTTTTTT,CAISESGATNEKLFF
TRBD1,TRBJ1-1,TRBV5-4,few,TGTGCCAGCAGCCGGGGGACAGGGGAAGACACTGAAGCTTTCTTT,CASSRGTGEDTEAFF
-,TRBJ2-1,TRBV25-1,-,TGTGCCAGCAGTGAGGCCCGTCGTGGGCCTGAGCAGTTCTTC,CASSEARRGPEQFF
TRBD1,TRBJ1-6,TRBV25-1,few,TGTGCCAGCAGCCTAAGGACAGGGGGTGTTTCACCCCTCCACTTT,CASSLRTGGVSPLHF
-,TRBJ1-5,TRBV19,few,TGTGCCAGTAGTATAGGGCAGGGGTTCGATCAGCCCCAGCATTTT,CASSIGQGFDQPQHF
-,TRBJ1-2,TRBV29-1,few,TGCAGCGTTGAACCCTCTCGAACGAGAGGCACCTTC,CSVEPSRTRGTF
TRBD1,TRBJ2-7,TRBV5-1,-,TGCGCCAGCAGCGGGACCGGGACAGGGATCTACGAGCAGTACTTC,CASSGTGTGIYEQYF
-,TRBJ1-6,TRBV5-4,few,TGTGCCAGCAGCGTACAGGGTGAGGGCTCACCCCTCCACTTT,CASSVQGEGSPLHF
-,TRBJ1-1,TRBV7-2,-,TGTGCCAGCAGCCCGGCGGGGAACACTGAAGCTTTCTTT,CASSPAGNTEAFF
TRBD1,TRBJ2-1,TRBV15,few,TGTGCCACCAGCAGAACCCGGGACAGCAGCTCCTACAATGAGCAGTTCTTC,CATSRTRDSSSYNEQFF
TRBD2,TRBJ2-5,TRBV5-4,-,TGCGCCAGCAGCCCGAACCTGGGACTAGCGGGGGCGGGGACCCAGTACTTC,CASSPNLGLAGAGTQYF
-,TRBJ1-3,TRBV6-1,-,TGTGCCAGCAGGGACTCCGGGGAAGGAAACACCATATATTTT,CASRDSGEGNTIYF
TRBD1,TRBJ1-4,TRBV5-1,-,TGCGCCAGCAGACGTAACCGGGACAGTAATGAAAAACTGTTTTTT,CASRRNRDSNEKLFF
-,TRBJ2-1,TRBV6-1,many,TGTGCCAGCAGTGATGGGCAGGGGATGGGTGAGCTTAAGCAGTTCTTC,CASSDGQGMGELKQFF